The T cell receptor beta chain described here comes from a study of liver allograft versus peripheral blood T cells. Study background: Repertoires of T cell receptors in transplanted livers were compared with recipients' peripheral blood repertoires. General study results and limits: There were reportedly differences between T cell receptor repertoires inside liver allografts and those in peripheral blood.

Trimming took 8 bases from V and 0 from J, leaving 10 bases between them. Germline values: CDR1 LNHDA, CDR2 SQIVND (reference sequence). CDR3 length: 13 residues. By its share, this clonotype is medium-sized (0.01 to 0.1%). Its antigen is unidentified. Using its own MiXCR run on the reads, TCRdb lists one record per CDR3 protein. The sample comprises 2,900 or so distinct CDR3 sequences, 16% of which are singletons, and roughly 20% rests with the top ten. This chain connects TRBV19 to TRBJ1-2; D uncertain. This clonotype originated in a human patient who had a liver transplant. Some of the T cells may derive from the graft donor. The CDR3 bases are TGTGCCAGTGGGCCAGAAACTAACTATGGCTACACCTTC. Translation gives CASGPETNYGYTF.